What follows is one T cell receptor beta chain and its context. No antigen is known for it. This table comes from immunoSEQ multiplex PCR, and its TCRdb copy is limited to in-frame clones, with some not included. Of about 2.3 million clones in the sample, around 90% are singletons; the top ten hold around 0.38%. The sample originates from a study of shared clonotypes between healthy human individuals. The study's findings and limits: Compared with memory subsets, naive subsets generally had larger estimated richness.

The study separated CD4+ cells into CD45RA+ naive and CD45RA-negative memory subsets. Germline loops: CDR1 MNHEY, CDR2 SVGAGI. The ends were cut back, 6 bases at V and 5 bases at J, with 16 bases in the middle. The CDR3 consists of 14 residues. Sample: naive CD4+ T cells from PBMCs. Specified subset: CD45RA+ positively selected. The TCR sequence derives from a man aged 18 to 29 in good health. Some clones in this sample may be carry-over from other donors' samples. The gene calls are TRBV6-5 and TRBJ2-5; D may be TRBD1 or TRBD2 (6 bases each). The CDR3 loop reads CASSLPGAGETQYF. The CDR3 bases are TGTGCCAGCAGCCTACCGGGGGCTGGTGAGACCCAGTACTTC.